The following is a T cell receptor beta chain sequence with its context. The sample is drawn from a study of blood T cell repertoires in COVID-19. Study overall: Sources were T cells, B-cell-depleted T cells, or PBMCs; the material itself was cDNA or gDNA.

Seattle researchers signed up patients amid active infection and tracked them longitudinally. The CDR3 spans 15 residues. The germline gives CDR1 LGHNA, CDR2 YSLEER. The junction had 4 bases not matched to a gene; V was cut back by 1 base and J by 2 bases. Original methodology: Reference gene primers were amplified, and this amplification served to estimate nucleated cell counts. Data came from immunoSEQ multiplex PCR; TCRdb stores just in-frame clones and leaves some out. The V and J calls and clone size are taken from that table; D and trimming were inferred from the DNA. The table lists some 290,000 clones, nearly 90% of them singletons, with around 1% in the top ten.

Sequencing was done on a sample of peripheral blood. The source of this sequence is a woman aged 35 to 49 with COVID-19, enrolled during active disease. The chain uses TRBV4-3 and TRBJ2-7, with 8 bases lining up with TRBD1. CDR3 loop: CASSQAGTGPYEQYF. CDR3 DNA sequence: TGCGCCAGCAGCCAAGCCGGGACAGGCCCCTACGAGCAGTACTTC.